This T cell receptor (beta chain) was documented in a study of blood T cell repertoires in COVID-19 (dated by TCRdb to between 2020 and 2021). General notes on the study: Samples from collaborators originated in the United States, Italy and Spain and spanned both the acute and convalescent phases of COVID-19. The prospective study material was composed of cDNA or gDNA derived from T cells, B-cell-depleted T cells, or PBMCs. The dataset comprised deeply sampled blood TCRbeta repertoires from subjects exposed to, actively infected with, or recovered from COVID-19. The repertoires were released in a freely available public database intended as a resource for research on the immune response to SARS-CoV-2. Samples came from the ongoing ImmuneRACE study (first 160 participants) plus 1,254 subjects from 6 global collaborators. Nearly every sample came with metadata listing a de-identified subject ID, COVID-19 status, age in years and sex. Where HLA class I and class II types were available, the types were taken from metadata supplied by the sample provider, not from assay-based typing.

General study outcomes and caveats: How much clinical and demographic metadata was included differed by source and by participant, and the metadata was provided uncurated.

TCRbeta CDR3 regions were amplified from genomic DNA using the immunoSEQ Assay, a bias-controlled multiplex PCR. Per the authors' processing: Nucleated cell counts per sample were estimated from amplification of reference gene primers within the assay. To quantify the absolute abundance of each unique TCRbeta CDR3 rearrangement, sequence reads were collapsed and filtered. For each sample, productive Simpson clonality was calculated as the square root of Simpson's diversity index over productive rearrangements. This immuneACCESS table, as held by TCRdb, lists in-frame sequences with V and J called but not all clones. Of the missing ones, under half trace to an unresolved V gene in checked studies; the others have no known cause. That table supplies the V and J calls and clone size; D and trimming were determined from the DNA. The sample profile shows about 100,000 clones; 85% to 90% of them were found once. The top ten constitute 9.5% to 15% of the sample.

Worth noting for this clone: Its antigen is unknown. No qualities accompany the bases; no much larger clone lies one base away.

Whole blood was collected in K2EDTA tubes by collaborating institutions according to the institutions' own protocols. For TCRbeta analysis, collaborator samples were shipped as frozen whole blood, as isolated PBMCs, or as DNA extracted from either sample type. CDR1 and CDR2, looked up from the germline V gene, are SGDLS and YYNGEE. Deletion took 3 bases off V and 2 bases off J, with a span of 12 bases between the germline ends. Including the terminal cysteine and phenylalanine, the CDR3 comprises 15 residues. Left in the record is the CDR3 DNA by itself, 45 bases read in frame from the first base. Sequencing was done on a sample of peripheral blood. Recombination joined TRBV9 with TRBJ1-3; tentative D gene TRBD1, with 6 bases matching. The sequence was obtained from a human donor in a cohort sampled during active COVID-19. Read as DNA, the sequence is TGTGCCAGCAGCGCGAGGGGGGGGACTGGAAACACCATATATTTT. The translation is CASSARGGTGNTIYF. With the portions outside the CDR3 filled from the reference TRBV9 and TRBJ1-3 genes, the complete variable region becomes DSGVTQTPKHLITATGQRVTLRCSPRSGDLSVYWYQQSLDQGLQFLIQYYNGEERAKGNILERFSAQQFPDLHSELNLSSLELGDSALYFCASSARGGTGNTIYFGEGSWLTVV.